This is a list of T cell receptor beta chains from one sample in a study of blood T cell repertoires in COVID-19. Sequencing was performed with immunoSEQ multiplex PCR; in TCRdb, only in-frame clones are kept and a portion is missing. This table holds nearly 100,000 clones, about 81% found once. The sample comprised peripheral blood. These receptors were collected from a woman aged 55-75 years with acute or convalescent COVID-19. Each CDR3 is given with its conserved first and last residue. Fields, in order: D gene, clone size, V gene, J gene, CDR3 DNA, CDR3 protein. The D gene is left open where the match is weak. Clone size, where shown, is once, few, many, or a class for clones that have expanded.

TRBD1	NA	TRBV30	TRBJ1-3	TGTGCCTGGAGACCCCGGGACAGATACACCATATATTTT	CAWRPRDRYTIYF
TRBD2	NA	TRBV9	TRBJ2-2	TGTGCCAGCAGCGGGGGACTAGCGGGGGTAACCGGGGAGCTGTTTTTT	CASSGGLAGVTGELFF
TRBD2	NA	TRBV30	TRBJ2-3	TGTGCCTGGAGTGAGGGACTAGCGGGGGGAGGTACGCAGTATTTT	CAWSEGLAGGGTQYF
TRBD1	NA	TRBV29-1	TRBJ1-4	TGCAGCGTCCGACAGGGCTTAAATGAAAAACTGTTTTTT	CSVRQGLNEKLFF
NA	NA	TRBV5-1	TRBJ2-2	TGCGCCAGCAGCTTGGATGTCTCCGGGGAGCTGTTTTTT	CASSLDVSGELFF
TRBD1	once	TRBV19	TRBJ2-6	TGTGCCAGTAGTATAGATATGGACAGGGTCTCTGGGGCCAACGTCCTGACTTTC	CASSIDMDRVSGANVLTF
TRBD1	NA	TRBV7-9	TRBJ1-6	TGTGCCAGCAGCCCAGGACAGGGGAGCTCCTATAATTCACCCCTCCACTTT	CASSPGQGSSYNSPLHF
TRBD1	NA	TRBV11-2	TRBJ2-2	TGTGCCAGCAGCTTGGGGACAGGGGCCGGGGAGCTGTTTTTT	CASSLGTGAGELFF
NA	NA	TRBV7-3	TRBJ2-7	TGTGCCAGCAGCTCTATCGTAACAGGCGAGCAGTACTTC	CASSSIVTGEQYF
TRBD1	many	TRBV5-6	TRBJ1-5	TGTGCCAGCAGCTCACAGGGGACACGTCAGCCCCAGCATTTT	CASSSQGTRQPQHF
NA	NA	TRBV5-5	TRBJ1-1	TGTGCCAGCAGCCGCCGACAGGTGGACACTGAAGCTTTCTTT	CASSRRQVDTEAFF
TRBD1	once	TRBV12-3/TRBV12-4	TRBJ1-6	TGTGCCAGCAGTTTTACAGGGGATTCACCCCTCCACTTT	CASSFTGDSPLHF
NA	once	TRBV27	TRBJ2-5	TGTGCCAGCGTCGGCGGCTCTCGAGGGGAGACCCAGTACTTC	CASVGGSRGETQYF
NA	NA	TRBV29-1	TRBJ2-5	TGCAGCGTTGGACTAACCAAAGAGACCCAGTACTTC	CSVGLTKETQYF
TRBD1	NA	TRBV3-1/TRBV3-2	TRBJ1-5	TGTGCCAGCAGCCCCGACAGGGATCAGCCCCAGCATTTT	CASSPDRDQPQHF
TRBD1	NA	TRBV11-2	TRBJ1-2	TGTGCCAGCAGCTCCCGTAGGGGACAGGGGGCATATGGCTACACCTTC	CASSSRRGQGAYGYTF
TRBD1	NA	TRBV27	TRBJ1-5	TGTGCCAGCAGTTTGGCGCAGGGGGGACGGCAGCCCCAGCATTTT	CASSLAQGGRQPQHF
TRBD1	NA	TRBV27	TRBJ1-2	TGTGCCAGCAGTTTCACAGGGGGGGGTCGAGGCTACACCTTC	CASSFTGGGRGYTF
NA	NA	TRBV9	TRBJ2-2	TGTGCCAGCAGCGTCTCGGGAAACACCGGGGAGCTGTTTTTT	CASSVSGNTGELFF
TRBD2	NA	TRBV3-1/TRBV3-2	TRBJ2-2	TGTGCCAGCAGCCAAGGCCGTGGGCGGGGGGGCCCGAACACCGGGGAGCTGTTTTTT	CASSQGRGRGGPNTGELFF
TRBD1	NA	TRBV19	TRBJ1-5	TGTGCCAGTAGTATTGGGACAGGAAGAAGCAATCAGCCCCAGCATTTT	CASSIGTGRSNQPQHF
TRBD1	NA	TRBV2	TRBJ2-6	TGTGCCAGCAGTTTCCTGACAGGGGCAGGGGCCAACGTCCTGACTTTC	CASSFLTGAGANVLTF
NA	few	TRBV10-3	TRBJ1-5	TGTGCCATCAGTGTCGGGGGGGATCAGCCCCAGCATTTT	CAISVGGDQPQHF
NA	NA	TRBV15	TRBJ1-2	TGTGCCACCAGCAGAGACCGCTGGAGCCCGGGGGGCTACACCTTC	CATSRDRWSPGGYTF
NA	NA	TRBV14	TRBJ2-1	TGTGCCAGCAGCCATATGGAGTATGAGCAGTTCTTC	CASSHMEYEQFF
TRBD1	NA	TRBV9	TRBJ1-1	TGTGCCAGCAGCGGATTTACAGGGGGCACTGAAGCTTTCTTT	CASSGFTGGTEAFF
NA	NA	TRBV12-3/TRBV12-4	TRBJ1-5	TGTGCCAGCAGTTTAGTAACCGAGGGGCCCCAGCATTTT	CASSLVTEGPQHF
TRBD1	NA	TRBV4-2	TRBJ2-5	TGTGCCAGCAGCCCTCGACAGGGTGGGCAAGAGACCCAGTACTTC	CASSPRQGGQETQYF
TRBD1	NA	TRBV6-5	TRBJ2-4	TGTGCCAGCAGCTTCCGGGACAGGGGGTACATTCAGTACTTC	CASSFRDRGYIQYF
NA	NA	TRBV23-1	TRBJ1-1	TGCGCCAGCAGTCACGCGACAGCAAACACTGAAGCTTTCTTT	CASSHATANTEAFF
TRBD1	NA	TRBV9	TRBJ1-6	TGTGCCAGCAGCGTAGACGACAGGGTGGGTTCACCCCTCCACTTT	CASSVDDRVGSPLHF
NA	NA	TRBV4-2	TRBJ2-1	TGTGCCAGCAGCCAAGACGATAGACGGGGCAATGAGCAGTTCTTC	CASSQDDRRGNEQFF
NA	once	TRBV5-1	TRBJ2-3	TGCGCCAGCAGCTTAACAGGGTCAGATACGCAGTATTTT	CASSLTGSDTQYF
NA	NA	TRBV9	TRBJ1-1	TGTGCCAGCAGCGGCAGGGTCAGGAACACTGAAGCTTTCTTT	CASSGRVRNTEAFF
NA	NA	TRBV7-9	TRBJ1-2	TGTGCCAGCAGCTTAGAGGGGTCTGGCTACACCTTC	CASSLEGSGYTF
TRBD2	NA	TRBV7-3	TRBJ2-7	TGTGCCAGCAGTCAAAATGGCGTCGGGCTAGCGGGGGGAGAGCAGTACTTC	CASSQNGVGLAGGEQYF
TRBD1	NA	TRBV19	TRBJ1-4	TGTGCCAGTAGTCGACGGCGGGACAGGGGGCAAGATGAAAAACTGTTTTTT	CASSRRRDRGQDEKLFF
NA	NA	TRBV5-6	TRBJ1-1	TGTGCCAGCATCGGACCGGGATTCACGGTCGCTGAAGCTTTCTTT	CASIGPGFTVAEAFF
NA	NA	TRBV3-1/TRBV3-2	TRBJ1-5	TGTGCCAGCAGCCCTAAGCTCAGGTACTTTAGCAATCAGCCCCAGCATTTT	CASSPKLRYFSNQPQHF
TRBD2	NA	TRBV6-5	TRBJ2-5	TGTGCCAGCAGCATCGGACTAGCGGGGGCAGAGACCCAGTACTTC	CASSIGLAGAETQYF
NA	NA	TRBV6-1	TRBJ1-2	TGTGCCAGCAGTGAAGTTGGGGGGGAGGACTATGGCTACACCTTC	CASSEVGGEDYGYTF
NA	NA	TRBV19	TRBJ2-7	TGTGCCAGTAGTCCTCGGGGGATCGGCTACGAGCAGTACTTC	CASSPRGIGYEQYF
NA	NA	TRBV30	TRBJ1-5	TGTGCCTGGAGTGTACTGAATCAGCCCCAGCATTTT	CAWSVLNQPQHF
NA	NA	TRBV19	TRBJ1-5	TGTGCCAGTAGTATCCTTGGGGCTCGGGGCAATCAGCCCCAGCATTTT	CASSILGARGNQPQHF
NA	few	TRBV7-6	TRBJ1-2	TGTGCCAGCAGCCAACACCCAGTGCAGGATGGCTACACCTTC	CASSQHPVQDGYTF
TRBD2	NA	TRBV4-2	TRBJ2-1	TGTGCCAGCAGACATAGCGGGGGGCCCAGCAATGAGCAGTTCTTC	CASRHSGGPSNEQFF
NA	few	TRBV5-1	TRBJ1-1	TGCGCCAGCGGGCAACAGTCGAACACTGAAGCTTTCTTT	CASGQQSNTEAFF
NA	NA	TRBV5-4	TRBJ1-1	TGTGCCAGCAGTTTTCGGGACTCCTGGAACACTGAAGCTTTCTTT	CASSFRDSWNTEAFF
TRBD1	NA	TRBV6-1	TRBJ1-5	TGTGCCAGCAGTGAAATTGAGGGGGCGCATCAGCCCCAGCATTTT	CASSEIEGAHQPQHF
TRBD1	NA	TRBV10-1	TRBJ1-6	TGCGCCAGCAGACCGGGACAGAGGTGCTCACCCCTCCACTTT	CASRPGQRCSPLHF
TRBD2	NA	TRBV9	TRBJ2-5	TGTGCCAGCAGCGTCGGACTAGCGGGGGGGCAAGAGACCCAGTACTTC	CASSVGLAGGQETQYF
TRBD2	NA	TRBV14	TRBJ2-1	TGTGCCAGCAGCCAGGGACTAGCGGGGCCAAGGGACAATGAGCAGTTCTTC	CASSQGLAGPRDNEQFF
TRBD2	NA	TRBV30	TRBJ2-2	TGTGCCTGGAACCGGGGGGGCCTCCCCGGGGAGCTGTTTTTT	CAWNRGGLPGELFF